The 6 T cell receptor beta chains below come from one sample, sequenced in a study of vaccination and CD4 T cells after COVID-19 (dated 2022 in TCRdb). These receptors have no known antigen. The treatment or condition label, as the study defines it: approximately 10-day PBMC culture with coronavirus spike peptide pools or control peptides (ViraFEST assay). Library prep was done by PCR. Sequencer: Illumina iSeq 100. TCR sequencing of DNA from cultured CD4+ T cells used the Oncomine TCR Beta short-read assay at the Johns Hopkins FTIC core. TCRdb reanalyzed the raw reads on its own, using fastp at Q25 for trimming and MiXCR for clone calling, and kept in-frame beta chains. A single entry per CDR3 protein holds the most common genes and DNA from its merged rows. This sample has 15,000 to 20,000 distinct CDR3 sequences in its table, and 40% of those were observed once. Approximately 8.4% of the sample rests with the top ten.

Specimen: CD4+ T cells from blood, cultured in vitro. The origin of the receptors is a human donor who had recovered from COVID-19.

The CDR3 loop is CSASLSLAGGVEQFF. Written as DNA, the CDR3 is TGCAGTGCTAGTCTTAGCCTAGCGGGAGGGGTCGAGCAGTTCTTC. The chain employs TRBV20-1 and TRBJ2-1; TRBD2 aligns across 12 bases. Germline V gene sequence: CDR1 DFQATT, CDR2 SNEGSKA (reference sequence). The ends lost 3 bases at V and 10 bases at J; junction bases unmatched: 10. This CDR3 region has 15 residues.

This clonotype showed up just a few times. The rearrangement links TRBV28 to TRBJ1-6, with 8 bases that match TRBD1. Germline V gene sequence: CDR1 MDHEN, CDR2 SYDVKM. Trimming removed 6 bases from V and 9 bases from J; junction bases left unmatched: 7. The CDR3 totals 14 residues. The CDR3 DNA reads TGTGCCAGCAGCTCAGGGGGCGAGGGTTCACCCCTCCACTTT. Translation: CASSSGGEGSPLHF.

To note about this clonotype: A junction boundary mismatches the germline segment, possibly from a read error. The genes are TRBV7-2 and TRBJ2-6; D call uncertain. The CDR3 contains 16 residues. Germline loops: CDR1 SGHTA, CDR2 FQGNSA. Written as DNA, the CDR3 is TGTGTCAGCAGCTTAAGTTGGGCGGTTGAATCCAACGTCCTGACTTTC. Translated, it gives CVSSLSWAVESNVLTF.

The chain has TRBV28 and TRBJ2-6; TRBD2 might be the D (5 bases). The germline gives CDR1 MDHEN, CDR2 SYDVKM. The V gene lost 6 bases and the J gene lost 4 bases, with 19 bases spanning the gap. The CDR3 is 17 amino acids. CDR3 DNA: TGTGCCAGCAGACTTATATCCGGGAAGAGGGGGGCCAACGTCCTGACTTTC. As protein: CASRLISGKRGANVLTF.

In its sample, this clonotype was seen a few times. The genes are TRBV20-1 and TRBJ2-7, with 8 bases identical to TRBD2. Trimming removed 1 base from V and 3 bases from J; junction bases left unmatched: 17. The germline V gene encodes CDR1 DFQATT and CDR2 SNEGSKA (reference sequence). This CDR3 spans 18 amino acids. The DNA for the CDR3 is TGCAGTGCTAGAGGACAACCAGCGGGAGAGGCCGATGACTACGAGCAGTACTTC. Encoded protein: CSARGQPAGEADDYEQYF.

This clonotype was seen a handful of times. CDR3 in DNA: TGTGCCAGCAGTGCCGCGAACACCGGGGAGCTGTTTTTT. Its translation is CASSAANTGELFF. This chain connects TRBV6-4 to TRBJ2-2, with D unclear. CDR3 size: 13 residues. Germline CDR1 is MRHNA and CDR2 is SNTAGT. The germline V and J ends were trimmed by 4 bases and 0 bases, with 3 bases remaining between them.